This T cell receptor (beta chain) is drawn from a study of OX40 agonist ivuxolimab in advanced cancers. Turning to the study itself: In three patients, partial responses were observed, one with hepatocellular carcinoma and two with cutaneous melanoma. Study-wide findings and caveats: Several nonresponders also turned out to have low normalized T-cell clonal expansion.

Germline V CDR1 and CDR2: SEHNR, FQNEAQ (reference sequence). Between the trimmed V and J ends, which lost 5 bases and 2 bases, there was a span of 18 bases. The CDR3 runs 16 residues. Of note for this clone: Its antigen remains unidentified.

TCRdb's copy holds only in-frame clones and misses some; the assay was immunoSEQ multiplex PCR. The sample records about 73,000 clones, 80% to 90% being singletons. This sample comprised CD4+ or CD8+ T cells sorted from blood, obtained in a trial of the OX40 agonist ivuxolimab. The receptor comes from an adult with an advanced solid tumor such as melanoma, head and neck, liver or kidney cancer. The chain joins TRBV7-9 to TRBJ2-5; unclear D gene. The CDR3 spells CASSPRAKGLQETQYF. For the CDR3, the DNA is TGTGCCAGCAGCCCTAGGGCCAAGGGATTGCAAGAGACCCAGTACTTC.